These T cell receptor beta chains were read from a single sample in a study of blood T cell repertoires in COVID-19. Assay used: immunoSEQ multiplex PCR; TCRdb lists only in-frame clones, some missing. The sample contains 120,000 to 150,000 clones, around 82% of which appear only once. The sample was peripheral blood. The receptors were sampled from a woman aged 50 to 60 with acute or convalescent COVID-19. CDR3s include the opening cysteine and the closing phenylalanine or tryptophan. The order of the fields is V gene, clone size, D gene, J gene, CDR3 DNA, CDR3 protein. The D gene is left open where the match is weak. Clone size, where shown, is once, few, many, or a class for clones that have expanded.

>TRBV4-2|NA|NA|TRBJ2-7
TGTGCCAGCAGCCAATTCCTCTCACGGGACACATTTTACGAGCAGTACTTC
CASSQFLSRDTFYEQYF
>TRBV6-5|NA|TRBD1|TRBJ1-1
TGTGCCAGCAGTTCCCCGGGACAGGGGGTTACTGAAGCTTTCTTT
CASSSPGQGVTEAFF
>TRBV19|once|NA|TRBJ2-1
TGTGCCAGTACGGCAGGTGGGAATGAGCAGTTCTTC
CASTAGGNEQFF
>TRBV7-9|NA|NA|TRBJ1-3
TGTGCCAGCACCCGGGAAACTGGAAACACCATATATTTT
CASTRETGNTIYF
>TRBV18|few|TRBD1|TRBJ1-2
TGTGCCAGCTCACCGGGGACAGTATCTAACTATGGCTACACCTTC
CASSPGTVSNYGYTF
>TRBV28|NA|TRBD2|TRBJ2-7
TGTGCCAGCAGTTTAAGTCGGGGGGTTCCCTACGAGCAGTACTTC
CASSLSRGVPYEQYF
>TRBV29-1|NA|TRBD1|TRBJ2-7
TGCAGCGTTCGGGACAGGGAACACGAGCAGTACTTC
CSVRDREHEQYF
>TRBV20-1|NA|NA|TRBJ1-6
TGCAGTGCTAGTGTACACGCGGATTCACCCCTCCACTTT
CSASVHADSPLHF
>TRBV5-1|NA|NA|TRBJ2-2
TGCGCCAGCAGCCTAGGACTGGCCGGGGAGCTGTTTTTT
CASSLGLAGELFF
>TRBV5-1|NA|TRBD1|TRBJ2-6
TGCGCCAGCAGCTCCACAGGGGCCCCCGGCTCTGGGGCCAACGTCCTGACTTTC
CASSSTGAPGSGANVLTF
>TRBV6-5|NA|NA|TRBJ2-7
TGTGCCAGCAGTAAGTCATACGTAGAAGACGAGCAGTACTTC
CASSKSYVEDEQYF
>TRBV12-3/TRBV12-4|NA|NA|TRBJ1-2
TGTGCCAGCAGTTTATCGGGGTTGCGCTACACCTTC
CASSLSGLRYTF
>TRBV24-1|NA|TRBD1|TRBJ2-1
TGTGCCACCAGTGACCGACAGGGGGCCTACAATGAGCAGTTCTTC
CATSDRQGAYNEQFF
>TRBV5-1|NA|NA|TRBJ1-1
TGCGCCAGCAGCTTGGCAGGGATAATAGCTTTCTTT
CASSLAGIIAFF
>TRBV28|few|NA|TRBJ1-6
TGTGCCAGCAGTTTACTAGGGGATCCCCTGAATTCACCCCTCCACTTT
CASSLLGDPLNSPLHF
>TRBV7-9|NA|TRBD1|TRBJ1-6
TGTGCCAGCAGCTTATTAGGTCAGGGGGTACATTCACCCCTCCACTTT
CASSLLGQGVHSPLHF
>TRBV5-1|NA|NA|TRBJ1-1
TGCGCCAGCAGCCACCATACCAGGGGCACAAACACTGAAGCTTTCTTT
CASSHHTRGTNTEAFF
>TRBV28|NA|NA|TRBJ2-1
TGTGCCAGCAGCAAGAGGGCTGGGCAGTTCTTC
CASSKRAGQFF
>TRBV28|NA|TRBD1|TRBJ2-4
TGTGCCAGCAGTTTCAGAACAGGGGGGAACATTCAGTACTTC
CASSFRTGGNIQYF
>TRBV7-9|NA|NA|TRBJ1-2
TGTGCCAGCAGCTTAGCAGATAGAGACTTCTATGGCTACACCTTC
CASSLADRDFYGYTF
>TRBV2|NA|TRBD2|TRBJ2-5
TGTGCCAGCAGTGGGACTAGTGAGACCCAGTACTTC
CASSGTSETQYF
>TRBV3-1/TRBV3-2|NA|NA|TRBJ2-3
TGTGCCAGCAACGGCGGGGGCACAGATACGCAGTATTTT
CASNGGGTDTQYF
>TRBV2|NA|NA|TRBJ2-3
TGTGCCAGCAGTGAAGGGACGGGGGAGTACACAGATACGCAGTATTTT
CASSEGTGEYTDTQYF
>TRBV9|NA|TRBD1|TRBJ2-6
TGTGCCAGCAGCCATGGACAGGCTTCCTCTGGGGCCAACGTCCTGACTTTC
CASSHGQASSGANVLTF
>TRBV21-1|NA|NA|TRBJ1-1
TGTGCCAGCAGCAAAGGGGCCAGGGGACAGTTGAACACTGAAGCTTTCTTT
CASSKGARGQLNTEAFF
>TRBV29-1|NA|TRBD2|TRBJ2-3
TGCAGCGTTGAAGGGACTAGCGGGGGCACAGATACGCAGTATTTT
CSVEGTSGGTDTQYF
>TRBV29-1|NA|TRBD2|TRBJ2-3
TGCAGCGTTGAAGGGCCAGCGGGGGGCACAGATACGCAGTATTTT
CSVEGPAGGTDTQYF